Reported below is one T cell receptor beta chain. The antigen is not known. These data originate in a study of monozygotic twins with inflammatory bowel disease. This CDR3 spans 14 amino acids. Germline CDR1 reads SEHNR; CDR2 reads FQNEAQ (reference sequence). UMIs containing a 6-nucleotide sample barcode were added via template switching. TCRdb reprocessed the 5' RACE reads, keeping one entry per CDR3 protein, no DNA. The sample's table shows 350,000 to 500,000 distinct CDR3 sequences. Whole-study results and caveats: Patients got different immunosuppressive treatments, which may have made their repertoires more variable. IBD patients showed reduced TCRbeta diversity (inverse Simpson) versus healthy co-twins. In these data, no single strong IBD-associated signal or clonotype received support.

The sequence was obtained from a human donor with ulcerative colitis or Crohn's disease, or a healthy co-twin of an affected twin (not recorded which). Sequenced: blood. The chain carries TRBV7-9 and TRBJ2-7; TCRdb designates TRBD1, a call that cannot be tested without DNA. The CDR3 sequence: CASSYSKRGQLQYF.